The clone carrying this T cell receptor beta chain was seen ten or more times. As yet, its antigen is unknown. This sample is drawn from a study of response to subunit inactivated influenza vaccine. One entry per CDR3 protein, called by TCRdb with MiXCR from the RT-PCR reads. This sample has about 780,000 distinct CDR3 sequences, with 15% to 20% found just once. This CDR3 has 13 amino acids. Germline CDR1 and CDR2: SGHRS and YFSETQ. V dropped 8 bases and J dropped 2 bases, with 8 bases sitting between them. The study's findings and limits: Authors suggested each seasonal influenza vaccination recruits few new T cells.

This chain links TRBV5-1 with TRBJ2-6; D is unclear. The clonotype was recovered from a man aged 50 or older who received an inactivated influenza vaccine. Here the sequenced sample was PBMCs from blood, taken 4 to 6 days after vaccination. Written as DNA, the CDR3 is TGCGCCAGTTCAGAAACTGGGGCCAACGTCCTGACTTTC. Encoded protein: CASSETGANVLTF.